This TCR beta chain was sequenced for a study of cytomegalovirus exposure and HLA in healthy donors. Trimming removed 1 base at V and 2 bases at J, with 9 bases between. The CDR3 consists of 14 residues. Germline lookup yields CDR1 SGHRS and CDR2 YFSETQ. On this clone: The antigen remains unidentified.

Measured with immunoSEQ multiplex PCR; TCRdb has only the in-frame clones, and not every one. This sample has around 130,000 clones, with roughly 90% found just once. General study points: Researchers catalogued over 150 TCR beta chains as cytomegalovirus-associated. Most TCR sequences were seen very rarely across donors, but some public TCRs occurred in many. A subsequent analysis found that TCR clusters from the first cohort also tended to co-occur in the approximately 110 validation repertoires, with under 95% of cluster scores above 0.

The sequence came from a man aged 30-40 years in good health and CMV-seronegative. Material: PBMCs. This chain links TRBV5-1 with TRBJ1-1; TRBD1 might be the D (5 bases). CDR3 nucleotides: TGCGCCAGCAGCTTGTGGGGGGATAACACTGAAGCTTTCTTT. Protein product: CASSLWGDNTEAFF.